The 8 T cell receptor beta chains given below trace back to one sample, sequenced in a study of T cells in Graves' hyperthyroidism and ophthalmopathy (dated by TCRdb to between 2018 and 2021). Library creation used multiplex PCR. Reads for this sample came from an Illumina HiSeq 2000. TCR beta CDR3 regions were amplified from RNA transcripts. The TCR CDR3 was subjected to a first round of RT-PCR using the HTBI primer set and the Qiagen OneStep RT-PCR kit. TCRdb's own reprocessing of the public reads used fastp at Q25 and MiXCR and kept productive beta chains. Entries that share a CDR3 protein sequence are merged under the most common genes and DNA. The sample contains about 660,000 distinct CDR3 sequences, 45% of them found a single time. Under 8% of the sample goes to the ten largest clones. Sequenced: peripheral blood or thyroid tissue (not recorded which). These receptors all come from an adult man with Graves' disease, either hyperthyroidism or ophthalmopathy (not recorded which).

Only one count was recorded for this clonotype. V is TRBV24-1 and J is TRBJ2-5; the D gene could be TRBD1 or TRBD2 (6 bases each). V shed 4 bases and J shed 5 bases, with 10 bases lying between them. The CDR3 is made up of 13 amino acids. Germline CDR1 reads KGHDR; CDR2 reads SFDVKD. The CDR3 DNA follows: TGTGCCACCAGTGACGGGGGCCGGGAGACCCAGTACTTC. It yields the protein CATSDGGRETQYF.

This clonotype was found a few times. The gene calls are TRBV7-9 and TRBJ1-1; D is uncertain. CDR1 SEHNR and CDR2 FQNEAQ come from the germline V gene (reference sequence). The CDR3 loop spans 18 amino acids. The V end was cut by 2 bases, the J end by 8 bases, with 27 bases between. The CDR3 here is CASSLRTTGIPSPGEAFF. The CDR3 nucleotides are TGTGCCAGCAGCTTAAGGACGACCGGCATCCCGTCTCCTGGGGAAGCTTTCTTT. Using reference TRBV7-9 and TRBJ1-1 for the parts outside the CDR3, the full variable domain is DTGVSQNPRHKITKRGQNVTFRCDPISEHNRLYWYRQTLGQGPEFLTYFQNEAQLEKSRLLSDRFSAERPKGSFSTLEIQRTEQGDSAMYLCASSLRTTGIPSPGEAFFGQGTRLTVV.

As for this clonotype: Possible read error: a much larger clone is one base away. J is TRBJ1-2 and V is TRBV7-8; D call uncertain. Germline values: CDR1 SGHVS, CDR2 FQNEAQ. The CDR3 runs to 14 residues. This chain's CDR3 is CANSLGPPGGSYTF. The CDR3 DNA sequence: TGTGCCAACAGCCTCGGGCCTCCGGGTGGGAGCTACACCTTC.

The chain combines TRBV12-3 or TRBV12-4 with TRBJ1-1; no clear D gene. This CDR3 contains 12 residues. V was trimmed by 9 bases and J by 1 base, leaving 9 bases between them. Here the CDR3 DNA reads TGTGCCAGTGAACGGGGGAACACTGAAGCTTTCTTT. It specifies CASERGNTEAFF.

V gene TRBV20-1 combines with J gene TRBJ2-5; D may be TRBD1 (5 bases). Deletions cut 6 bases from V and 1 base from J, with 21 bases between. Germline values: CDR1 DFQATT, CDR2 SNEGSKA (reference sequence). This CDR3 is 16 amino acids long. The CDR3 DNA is TGCAGTGCCAGCTCACCACGTCTGACAGCCCAAGAGACCCAGTACTTC. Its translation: CSASSPRLTAQETQYF.

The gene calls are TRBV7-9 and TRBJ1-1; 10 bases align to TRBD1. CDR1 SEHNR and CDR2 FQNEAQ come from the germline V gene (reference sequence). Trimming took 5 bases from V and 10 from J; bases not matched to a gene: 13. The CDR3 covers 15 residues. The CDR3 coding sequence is TGTGCCAGCAGCACGCCGACAGGGGGCCCTTCGGGAGCTTTCTTT. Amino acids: CASSTPTGGPSGAFF.

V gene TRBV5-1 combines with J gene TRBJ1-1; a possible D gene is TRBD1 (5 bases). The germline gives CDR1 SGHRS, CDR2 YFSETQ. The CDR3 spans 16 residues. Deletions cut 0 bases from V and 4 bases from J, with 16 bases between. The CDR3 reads CASSLARGSWGTEAFF. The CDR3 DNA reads TGCGCCAGCAGCTTGGCAAGGGGCAGCTGGGGCACTGAAGCTTTCTTT.

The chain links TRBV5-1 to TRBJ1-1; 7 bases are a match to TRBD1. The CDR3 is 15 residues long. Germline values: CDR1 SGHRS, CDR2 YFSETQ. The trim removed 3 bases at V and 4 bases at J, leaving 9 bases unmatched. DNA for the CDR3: TGCGCCAGCAGCTCCTTAGACAGGGCTTCCACTGAAGCTTTCTTT. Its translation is CASSSLDRASTEAFF.